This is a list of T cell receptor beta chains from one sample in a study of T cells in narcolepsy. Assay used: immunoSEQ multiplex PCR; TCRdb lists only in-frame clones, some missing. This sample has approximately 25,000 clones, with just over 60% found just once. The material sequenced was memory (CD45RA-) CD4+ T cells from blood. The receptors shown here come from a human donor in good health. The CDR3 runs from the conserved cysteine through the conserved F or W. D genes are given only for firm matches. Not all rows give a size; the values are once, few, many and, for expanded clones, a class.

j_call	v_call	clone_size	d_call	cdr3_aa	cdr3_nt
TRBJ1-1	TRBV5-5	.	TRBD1	CASSLLPTGVGEAFF	TGTGCCAGCAGCCTGTTACCGACAGGGGTGGGTGAAGCTTTCTTT
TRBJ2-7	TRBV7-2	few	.	CASSQYRGRYEQYF	TGTGCCAGCAGCCAATATCGGGGCCGCTACGAGCAGTACTTC
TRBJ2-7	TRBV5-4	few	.	CASSWGGASTYEQYF	TGTGCCAGCAGCTGGGGCGGGGCGAGTACCTACGAGCAGTACTTC
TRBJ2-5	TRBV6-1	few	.	CASSANRETQYF	TGTGCCAGCAGCGCGAACAGGGAGACCCAGTACTTC
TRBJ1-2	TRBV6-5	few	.	CASSYDLVKGGYTF	TGTGCCAGCAGTTACGATCTTGTGAAGGGTGGCTACACCTTC
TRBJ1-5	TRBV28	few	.	CASSLSSRNQPQHF	TGTGCCAGCAGTTTAAGCAGTCGCAATCAGCCCCAGCATTTT
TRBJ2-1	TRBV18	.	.	CASSPLGNNEQFF	TGTGCCAGCTCACCACTGGGGAACAATGAGCAGTTCTTC
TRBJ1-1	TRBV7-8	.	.	CASSLAQNTEAFF	TGTGCCAGCAGCTTAGCTCAGAACACTGAAGCTTTCTTT
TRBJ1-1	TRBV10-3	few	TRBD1	CATKTGAHGYTEAFF	TGTGCCACTAAGACAGGGGCACATGGGTACACTGAAGCTTTCTTT
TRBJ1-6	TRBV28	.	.	CASSQTGRGSPLHF	TGTGCCAGCAGCCAAACAGGGAGAGGTTCACCCCTCCACTTT
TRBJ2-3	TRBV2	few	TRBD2	CASSMTSGGRDTQYF	TGTGCCAGCAGCATGACTAGCGGGGGGCGAGATACGCAGTATTTT
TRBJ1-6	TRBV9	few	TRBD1	CASGTGLNSPLHF	TGTGCCAGCGGGACAGGGCTTAATTCACCCCTCCACTTT
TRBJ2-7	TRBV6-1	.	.	CASMYLSGFSYEQYF	TGTGCCAGCATGTACCTTAGCGGCTTCTCCTACGAGCAGTACTTC
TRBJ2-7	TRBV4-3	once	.	CASSQTDPNSYEQYF	TGCGCCAGCAGCCAAACGGACCCCAACTCCTACGAGCAGTACTTC
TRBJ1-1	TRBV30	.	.	CAWSHTNTEAFF	TGTGCCTGGTCACATACGAACACTGAAGCTTTCTTT
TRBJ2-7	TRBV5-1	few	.	CASSLNSQPTYEQYF	TGCGCCAGCAGCTTGAACAGCCAACCCACCTACGAGCAGTACTTC
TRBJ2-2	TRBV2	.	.	CASSSINTGELFF	TGTGCCAGCAGTTCGATTAACACCGGGGAGCTGTTTTTT
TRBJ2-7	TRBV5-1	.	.	CASSYQATDYEQYF	TGCGCCAGCAGCTACCAAGCGACAGACTACGAGCAGTACTTC
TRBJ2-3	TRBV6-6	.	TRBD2	CASRGTSGSSDTQYF	TGTGCCAGCAGAGGGACTAGCGGGAGCTCAGATACGCAGTATTTT
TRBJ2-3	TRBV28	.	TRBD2	CASSPGLAGGTDTQYF	TGTGCCAGCAGTCCCGGACTAGCGGGAGGTACAGATACGCAGTATTTT
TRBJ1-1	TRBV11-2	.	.	CASTKGGAEAFF	TGTGCCAGCACCAAGGGAGGGGCTGAAGCTTTCTTT
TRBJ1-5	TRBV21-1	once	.	CASSKRDARIGQPQHF	TGTGCCAGCAGCAAAAGGGACGCCAGGATAGGACAGCCCCAGCATTTT
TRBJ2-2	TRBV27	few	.	CASSFGDTGELFF	TGTGCCAGCAGTTTCGGAGACACCGGGGAGCTGTTTTTT
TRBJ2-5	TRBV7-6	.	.	CASTSGDRSETQYF	TGTGCCAGCACATCAGGGGACCGGTCAGAGACCCAGTACTTC
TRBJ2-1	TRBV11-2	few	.	CASSLGLNNEQFF	TGTGCCAGCAGCTTAGGACTCAACAATGAGCAGTTCTTC
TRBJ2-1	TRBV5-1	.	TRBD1	CASSVLSGTAYNEQFF	TGCGCCAGCAGCGTCTTATCCGGGACAGCGTACAATGAGCAGTTCTTC
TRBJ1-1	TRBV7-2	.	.	CASSLAPGRGTEAFF	TGTGCCAGCAGCTTAGCGCCGGGGAGGGGAACTGAAGCTTTCTTT
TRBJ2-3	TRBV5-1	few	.	CASSPQGLSTDTQYF	TGCGCCAGCAGCCCACAGGGTTTGAGCACAGATACGCAGTATTTT
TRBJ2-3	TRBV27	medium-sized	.	CASLPGVSLSTDTQYF	TGTGCCAGCCTTCCAGGCGTGTCGCTCAGCACAGATACGCAGTATTTT
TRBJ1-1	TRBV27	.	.	CASRDGWGTEAFF	TGTGCCAGCAGGGACGGGTGGGGCACTGAAGCTTTCTTT
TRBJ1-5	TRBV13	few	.	CASSLGVSGQPQHF	TGTGCCAGCAGCTTAGGGGTATCGGGTCAGCCCCAGCATTTT